This TCR beta chain was sequenced in a study of blood T cell repertoires in COVID-19. Looking at the study overall: Sites across the United States, Italy and Spain contributed samples from acute and convalescent COVID-19. The analysed material was cDNA or gDNA that came from T cells, B-cell-depleted T cells, or PBMCs.

CDR1 and CDR2 (germline): SNHLY, FYNNEI. The V gene end was trimmed by 8 bases and the J gene end by 0 bases; junction bases not matched to a gene: 11. This CDR3 has 17 amino acids. This clone was detected only a few times. TCRdb's copy holds only in-frame clones and misses some; the assay was immunoSEQ multiplex PCR. Of some 120,000 clones in the sample, 79% were seen once. The sample was peripheral blood. The sequence derives from a man aged 40-55 years with active or convalescent COVID-19. This chain connects TRBV2 to TRBJ2-7; 12 nucleotides align to TRBD2. The CDR3 protein is CASLGRGLAGISYEQYF. The CDR3 DNA follows: TGTGCCAGCTTAGGCCGAGGACTAGCGGGGATCTCCTACGAGCAGTACTTC. Filled out from reference TRBV2 and TRBJ2-7, the complete variable domain reads EPEVTQTPSHQVTQMGQEVILRCVPISNHLYFYWYRQILGQKVEFLVSFYNNEISEKSEIFDDQFSVERPDGSNFTLKIRSTKLEDSAMYFCASLGRGLAGISYEQYFGPGTRLTVT.